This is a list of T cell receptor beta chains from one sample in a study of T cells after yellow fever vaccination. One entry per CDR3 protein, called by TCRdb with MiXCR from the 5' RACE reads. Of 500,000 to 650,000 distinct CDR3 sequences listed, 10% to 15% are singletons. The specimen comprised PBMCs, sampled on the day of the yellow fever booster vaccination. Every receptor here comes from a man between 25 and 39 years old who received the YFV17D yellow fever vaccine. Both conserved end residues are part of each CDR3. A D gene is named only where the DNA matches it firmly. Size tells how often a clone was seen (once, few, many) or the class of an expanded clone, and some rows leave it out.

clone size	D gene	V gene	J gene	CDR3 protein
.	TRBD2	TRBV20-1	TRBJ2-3	CSARGLREASRATDTQYF
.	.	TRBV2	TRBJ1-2	CASRQTSYGYTF
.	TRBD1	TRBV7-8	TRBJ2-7	CASSLAPGTGGYEQYF
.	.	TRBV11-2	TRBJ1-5	CASSPQGAEPQHF
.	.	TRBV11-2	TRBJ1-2	CASSLAATSPGYTF
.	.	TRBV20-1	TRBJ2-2	CSASGGAYTGELFF
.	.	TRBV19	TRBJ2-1	CASTETGRDEQFF
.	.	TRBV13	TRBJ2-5	CASSAWRSETQYF
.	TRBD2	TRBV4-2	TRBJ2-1	CASRSTQAGGYNEQFF
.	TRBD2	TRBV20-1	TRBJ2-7	CAAATSGRADEQYF
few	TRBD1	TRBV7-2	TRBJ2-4	CASSLGEGQDRNIQYF
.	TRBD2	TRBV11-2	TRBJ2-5	CASSLDSLAGGVQETQYF
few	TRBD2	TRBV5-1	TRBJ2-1	CASSLPTSGDRYNEQFF
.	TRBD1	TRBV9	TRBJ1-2	CASARGQGRENGYTF
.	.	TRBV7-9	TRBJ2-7	CASSPTGTQFYEQYF
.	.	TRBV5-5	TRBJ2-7	CASSSGASYEQYF
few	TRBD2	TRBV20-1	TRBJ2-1	CSATSGSSYNEQFF
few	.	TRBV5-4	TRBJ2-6	CASRLGRSSGANVLTF
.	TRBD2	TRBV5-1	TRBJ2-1	CASRVGGDNEQFF
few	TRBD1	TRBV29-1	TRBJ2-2	CSVDLKTGKGAGELFF
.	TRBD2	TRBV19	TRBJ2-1	CASTFWAGALDEQFF
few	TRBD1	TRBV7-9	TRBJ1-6	CASSSFRGPAGSPLHF
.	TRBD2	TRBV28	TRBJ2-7	CASRGGLAGTGLYEQYF
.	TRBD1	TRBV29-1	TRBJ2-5	CSVEHFNRGKTQYF
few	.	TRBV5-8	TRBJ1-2	CASSPGHSYGYTF
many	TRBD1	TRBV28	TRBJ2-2	CASSILTGTDDTGELFF
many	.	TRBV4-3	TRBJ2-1	CASSQDSSYNEQFF
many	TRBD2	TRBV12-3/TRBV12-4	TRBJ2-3	CASSLGLLAVASTDTQYF
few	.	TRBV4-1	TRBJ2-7	CASSPELDGVYEQYF
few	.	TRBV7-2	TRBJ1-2	CASSPRLYGYTF
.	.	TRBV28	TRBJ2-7	CASSTGAGSINEQYF
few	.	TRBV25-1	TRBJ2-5	CASSASGTQIQETQYF
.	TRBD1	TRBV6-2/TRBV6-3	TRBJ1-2	CASNGQVGHGCTF
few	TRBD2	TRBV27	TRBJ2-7	CASGLAGVHEQYF
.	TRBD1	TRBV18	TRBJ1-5	CASSPRTGGSGDQPQHF
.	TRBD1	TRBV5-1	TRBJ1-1	CASSLGRGLEEAFF
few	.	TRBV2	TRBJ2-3	CASVWSRGTDTQYF
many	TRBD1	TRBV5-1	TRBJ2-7	CASSPAWTGVGHEQYF
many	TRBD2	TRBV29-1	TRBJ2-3	CSVEREGSTDTQYF
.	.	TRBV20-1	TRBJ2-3	CSAPDSITDTQYF
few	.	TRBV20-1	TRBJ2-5	CSATRGRGQETQYF
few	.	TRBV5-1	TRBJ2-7	CASSLNTPPSEQYF
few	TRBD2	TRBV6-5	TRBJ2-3	CASTGGDTQYF
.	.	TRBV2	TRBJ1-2	CASKPLLGSSVYGYTF
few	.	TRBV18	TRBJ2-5	CASSPPGPVFQETQYF
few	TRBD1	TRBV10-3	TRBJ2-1	CAISEGTGGAYNEQFF
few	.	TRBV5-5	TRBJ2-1	CASSFGLAHYNEQFF
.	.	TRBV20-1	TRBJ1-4	CSARDLRTPNEKLFF
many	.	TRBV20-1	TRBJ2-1	CSATTPWHNEQFF
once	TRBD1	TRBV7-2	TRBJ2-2	CASSLWTGGYTGELFF
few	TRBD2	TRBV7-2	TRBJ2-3	CASSSRTSVATDTQYF
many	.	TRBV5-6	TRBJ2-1	CASSVRVDSYNEQFF
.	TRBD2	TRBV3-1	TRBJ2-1	CASSQEGTSGYWSHEQFF